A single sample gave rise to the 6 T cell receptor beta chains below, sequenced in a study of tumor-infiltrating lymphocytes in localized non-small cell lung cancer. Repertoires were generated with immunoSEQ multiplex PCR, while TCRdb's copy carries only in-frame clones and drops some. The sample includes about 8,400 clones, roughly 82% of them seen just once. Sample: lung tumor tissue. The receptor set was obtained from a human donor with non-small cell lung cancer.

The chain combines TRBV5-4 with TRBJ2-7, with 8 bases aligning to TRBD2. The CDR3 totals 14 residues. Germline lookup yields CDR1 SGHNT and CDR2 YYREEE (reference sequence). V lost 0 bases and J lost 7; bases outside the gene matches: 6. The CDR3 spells CASSLEAGAVEQYF. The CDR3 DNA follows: TGTGCCAGCAGCTTGGAAGCGGGGGCGGTTGAGCAGTACTTC.

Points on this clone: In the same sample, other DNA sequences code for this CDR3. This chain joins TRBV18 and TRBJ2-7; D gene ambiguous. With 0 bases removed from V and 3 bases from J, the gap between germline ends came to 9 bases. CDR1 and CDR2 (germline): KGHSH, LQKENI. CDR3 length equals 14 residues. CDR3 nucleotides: TGTGCCAGCTCACCACCGAGCCAGGTCTACGAGCAGTACTTC. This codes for CASSPPSQVYEQYF.

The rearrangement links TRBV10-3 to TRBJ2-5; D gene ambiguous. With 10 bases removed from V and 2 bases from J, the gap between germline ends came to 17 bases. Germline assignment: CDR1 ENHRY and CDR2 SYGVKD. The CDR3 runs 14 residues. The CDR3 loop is CATSEINPQETQYF. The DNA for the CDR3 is TGTGCCACGAGTGAGATTAATCCTCAAGAGACCCAGTACTTC.

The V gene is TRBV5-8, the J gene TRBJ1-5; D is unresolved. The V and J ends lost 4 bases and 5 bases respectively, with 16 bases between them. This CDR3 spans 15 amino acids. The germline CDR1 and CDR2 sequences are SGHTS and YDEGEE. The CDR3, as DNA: TGTGCCAGCAGCCGGGTCAAGGGAGGCGATCAGCCCCAGCATTTT. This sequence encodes CASSRVKGGDQPQHF.

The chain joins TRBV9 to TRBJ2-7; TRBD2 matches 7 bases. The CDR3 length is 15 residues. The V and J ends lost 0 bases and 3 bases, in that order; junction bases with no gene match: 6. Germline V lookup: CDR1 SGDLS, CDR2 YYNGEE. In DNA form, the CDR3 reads TGTGCCAGCAGCGTAGAAAGCGGGACTATCTACGAGCAGTACTTC. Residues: CASSVESGTIYEQYF.

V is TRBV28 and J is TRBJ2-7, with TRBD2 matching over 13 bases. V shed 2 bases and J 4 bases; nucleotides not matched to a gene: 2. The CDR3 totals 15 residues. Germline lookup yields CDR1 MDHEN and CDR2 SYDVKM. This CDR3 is CASSLETSGRYEQYF. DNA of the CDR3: TGTGCCAGCAGTTTAGAGACTAGCGGGAGGTACGAGCAGTACTTC.